This entry concerns a single T cell receptor beta chain. V shed 5 bases and J shed 8 bases, with 13 bases lying between them. This CDR3 comprises 13 residues. Germline CDR1 SGHTA, CDR2 FQGTGA. The data stem from a study of cytomegalovirus exposure and HLA in healthy donors. Everyone who donated was a healthy bone marrow donor. A multiplex PCR was run with 60 Vbeta primers and 13 Jbeta primers. Repertoires were generated with immunoSEQ multiplex PCR, while TCRdb's copy carries only in-frame clones and drops some. The sample contains around 91,000 clones, approximately 78% of which appear only once. The chain uses TRBV7-3 and TRBJ2-1, with a tentative D call TRBD2 (6 bases). The source material was PBMCs. The sequence came from a woman aged 40 to 55 in good health and CMV-seropositive. The DNA for the CDR3 is TGTGCCAGCAGCAACGGCCCGGGGGATGAGCAGTTCTTC. Its translation is CASSNGPGDEQFF.